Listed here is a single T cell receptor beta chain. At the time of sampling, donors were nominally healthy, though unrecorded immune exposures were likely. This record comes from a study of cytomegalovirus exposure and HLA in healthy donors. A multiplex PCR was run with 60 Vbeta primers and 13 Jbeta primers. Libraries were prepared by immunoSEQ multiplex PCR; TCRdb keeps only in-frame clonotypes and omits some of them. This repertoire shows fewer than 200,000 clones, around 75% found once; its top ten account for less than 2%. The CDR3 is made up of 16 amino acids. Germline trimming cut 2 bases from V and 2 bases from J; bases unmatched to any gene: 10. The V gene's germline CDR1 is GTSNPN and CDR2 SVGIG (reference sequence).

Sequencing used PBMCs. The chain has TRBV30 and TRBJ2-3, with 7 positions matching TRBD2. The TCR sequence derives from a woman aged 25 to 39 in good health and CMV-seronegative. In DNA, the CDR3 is TGTGCCTGGAGTACTCCGGGACTAAAGTACACAGATACGCAGTATTTT. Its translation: CAWSTPGLKYTDTQYF.